A single TCR beta chain is shown here with its context. Its matching antigen is unknown. Only in-frame clones appear in the TCRdb table, and some are missing; sequencing was by immunoSEQ multiplex PCR. The data show fewer than 150,000 clones, with 70% to 90% seen just once and nearly 4.5% held by the top ten. This sample is part of a study of cytomegalovirus exposure and HLA in healthy donors. Overall study results and limits: A few CMV-associated chains were confirmed in vitro to be specific for CMV antigens. The classifier was said to identify cytomegalovirus status with high specificity and sensitivity. The study labeled 150 or so TCR beta chains cytomegalovirus-associated.

Per germline, CDR1 SEHNR and CDR2 FQNEAQ (reference sequence). The ends lost 5 bases at V and 3 bases at J; junction bases unmatched: 10. The CDR3 loop spans 15 amino acids. These donors were members of the approximately 110-subject validation cohort, a group separate from the approximately 670-subject first cohort. This sequence joins TRBV7-9 and TRBJ2-7; 7 nucleotides match TRBD2. Sequenced material: PBMCs. The TCR originated in a young man in good health and CMV-seropositive. The CDR3 loop reads CASSRKDREDYEQYF. CDR3 coding DNA: TGTGCCAGCAGCCGAAAGGACCGGGAGGACTACGAGCAGTACTTC. Full variable domain (rest looked up from reference TRBV7-9 and TRBJ2-7): DTGVSQNPRHKITKRGQNVTFRCDPISEHNRLYWYRQTLGQGPEFLTYFQNEAQLEKSRLLSDRFSAERPKGSFSTLEIQRTEQGDSAMYLCASSRKDREDYEQYFGPGTRLTVT.